This T cell receptor (beta chain) was captured by sequencing in a study of cytomegalovirus exposure and HLA in healthy donors. The V and J ends lost 0 bases and 2 bases, in that order; junction bases with no gene match: 9. The germline V gene has CDR1 SGHTA and CDR2 FQGTGA. The CDR3 runs to 17 residues. Findings and caveats of the study: The classifier was said to identify cytomegalovirus status with high specificity and sensitivity. Prior analysis indicated that the majority of TCR beta V segments exhibited productivity approximately 90% or approximately 30% of the time. Most TCR sequences proved rare, with some public TCRs found in many donors.

In the case of this clone: As yet, its antigen is unknown.

Despite likely unrecorded immune exposures, the donors were nominally healthy at the time of sampling. Primers for the PCR totalled 60 Vbeta and 13 Jbeta. This table comes from immunoSEQ multiplex PCR, and its TCRdb copy is limited to in-frame clones, with some not included. Among some 65,000 clones listed, about 70% were seen once. This receptor was identified in a woman aged 30 to 39 in good health and CMV-seronegative. Sequencing was performed on PBMCs. This sequence joins TRBV7-3 and TRBJ2-5; 7 nucleotides match TRBD1. CDR3 DNA: TGTGCCAGCAGCTTAACTGGACAGGCTCAGATGCAAGAGACCCAGTACTTC. As protein: CASSLTGQAQMQETQYF.